This TCR beta chain originates from a study of CD8 T cells in ankylosing spondylitis. Study-wide results and limits: Ankylosing spondylitis blood seemed to carry a telltale TCR beta motif made of roughly 8 highly homologous variants.

With regard to this clonotype: Its cognate antigen is unknown.

TCRdb re-called the 5' RACE reads with MiXCR, one entry per CDR3 protein. In the table there are more than 250,000 distinct CDR3 sequences, around 8% of which are singletons. V was shortened by 7 bases and J by 12 bases, with 16 bases between the two germline ends. The CDR3 is 11 residues long. CDR1 SEHNR and CDR2 FQNEAQ come from the germline V gene (reference sequence). V and J are TRBV7-9 and TRBJ2-7; D is possibly TRBD2 (5 bases). The TCR sequence derives from a male donor with ankylosing spondylitis. Sequencing was carried out using blood, either unsorted or a sorted T cell fraction (not recorded which). CDR3 nucleotide sequence: TGTGCCAGCACCCTAAGAGGACTTTTGTACTTC. Amino acid sequence: CASTLRGLLYF. The whole variable domain, filled in from reference TRBV7-9 and TRBJ2-7, reads DTGVSQNPRHKITKRGQNVTFRCDPISEHNRLYWYRQTLGQGPEFLTYFQNEAQLEKSRLLSDRFSAERPKGSFSTLEIQRTEQGDSAMYLCASTLRGLLYFGPGTRLTVT.